This TCR beta chain was found in a study of PD-L1 blockade in urothelial cancer. Study findings and constraints: Those with durable benefit had larger increases in tumor-associated blood clones at 3 weeks.

On this clone: The antigen is unknown.

Sequenced by immunoSEQ multiplex PCR; TCRdb stores in-frame clones only, minus some. The table shows under 40,000 clones, with over 75% occurring only once. CDR3 length: 15 residues. CDR1 is MNHEY and CDR2 is SVGAGI in the germline V gene. Trimming removed 5 bases from V and 8 bases from J; junction bases left unmatched: 12. This chain links TRBV6-5 with TRBJ1-2; 9 nucleotides agree with TRBD1. This TCR derives from a man aged 65-85 years with urothelial cancer. The sample was PBMCs, taken around atezolizumab (anti-PD-L1) treatment. The CDR3 region is CASSRGQGGFWGYTF. CDR3 sequence (DNA): TGTGCCAGCAGTCGGGGACAGGGAGGTTTTTGGGGCTACACCTTC.